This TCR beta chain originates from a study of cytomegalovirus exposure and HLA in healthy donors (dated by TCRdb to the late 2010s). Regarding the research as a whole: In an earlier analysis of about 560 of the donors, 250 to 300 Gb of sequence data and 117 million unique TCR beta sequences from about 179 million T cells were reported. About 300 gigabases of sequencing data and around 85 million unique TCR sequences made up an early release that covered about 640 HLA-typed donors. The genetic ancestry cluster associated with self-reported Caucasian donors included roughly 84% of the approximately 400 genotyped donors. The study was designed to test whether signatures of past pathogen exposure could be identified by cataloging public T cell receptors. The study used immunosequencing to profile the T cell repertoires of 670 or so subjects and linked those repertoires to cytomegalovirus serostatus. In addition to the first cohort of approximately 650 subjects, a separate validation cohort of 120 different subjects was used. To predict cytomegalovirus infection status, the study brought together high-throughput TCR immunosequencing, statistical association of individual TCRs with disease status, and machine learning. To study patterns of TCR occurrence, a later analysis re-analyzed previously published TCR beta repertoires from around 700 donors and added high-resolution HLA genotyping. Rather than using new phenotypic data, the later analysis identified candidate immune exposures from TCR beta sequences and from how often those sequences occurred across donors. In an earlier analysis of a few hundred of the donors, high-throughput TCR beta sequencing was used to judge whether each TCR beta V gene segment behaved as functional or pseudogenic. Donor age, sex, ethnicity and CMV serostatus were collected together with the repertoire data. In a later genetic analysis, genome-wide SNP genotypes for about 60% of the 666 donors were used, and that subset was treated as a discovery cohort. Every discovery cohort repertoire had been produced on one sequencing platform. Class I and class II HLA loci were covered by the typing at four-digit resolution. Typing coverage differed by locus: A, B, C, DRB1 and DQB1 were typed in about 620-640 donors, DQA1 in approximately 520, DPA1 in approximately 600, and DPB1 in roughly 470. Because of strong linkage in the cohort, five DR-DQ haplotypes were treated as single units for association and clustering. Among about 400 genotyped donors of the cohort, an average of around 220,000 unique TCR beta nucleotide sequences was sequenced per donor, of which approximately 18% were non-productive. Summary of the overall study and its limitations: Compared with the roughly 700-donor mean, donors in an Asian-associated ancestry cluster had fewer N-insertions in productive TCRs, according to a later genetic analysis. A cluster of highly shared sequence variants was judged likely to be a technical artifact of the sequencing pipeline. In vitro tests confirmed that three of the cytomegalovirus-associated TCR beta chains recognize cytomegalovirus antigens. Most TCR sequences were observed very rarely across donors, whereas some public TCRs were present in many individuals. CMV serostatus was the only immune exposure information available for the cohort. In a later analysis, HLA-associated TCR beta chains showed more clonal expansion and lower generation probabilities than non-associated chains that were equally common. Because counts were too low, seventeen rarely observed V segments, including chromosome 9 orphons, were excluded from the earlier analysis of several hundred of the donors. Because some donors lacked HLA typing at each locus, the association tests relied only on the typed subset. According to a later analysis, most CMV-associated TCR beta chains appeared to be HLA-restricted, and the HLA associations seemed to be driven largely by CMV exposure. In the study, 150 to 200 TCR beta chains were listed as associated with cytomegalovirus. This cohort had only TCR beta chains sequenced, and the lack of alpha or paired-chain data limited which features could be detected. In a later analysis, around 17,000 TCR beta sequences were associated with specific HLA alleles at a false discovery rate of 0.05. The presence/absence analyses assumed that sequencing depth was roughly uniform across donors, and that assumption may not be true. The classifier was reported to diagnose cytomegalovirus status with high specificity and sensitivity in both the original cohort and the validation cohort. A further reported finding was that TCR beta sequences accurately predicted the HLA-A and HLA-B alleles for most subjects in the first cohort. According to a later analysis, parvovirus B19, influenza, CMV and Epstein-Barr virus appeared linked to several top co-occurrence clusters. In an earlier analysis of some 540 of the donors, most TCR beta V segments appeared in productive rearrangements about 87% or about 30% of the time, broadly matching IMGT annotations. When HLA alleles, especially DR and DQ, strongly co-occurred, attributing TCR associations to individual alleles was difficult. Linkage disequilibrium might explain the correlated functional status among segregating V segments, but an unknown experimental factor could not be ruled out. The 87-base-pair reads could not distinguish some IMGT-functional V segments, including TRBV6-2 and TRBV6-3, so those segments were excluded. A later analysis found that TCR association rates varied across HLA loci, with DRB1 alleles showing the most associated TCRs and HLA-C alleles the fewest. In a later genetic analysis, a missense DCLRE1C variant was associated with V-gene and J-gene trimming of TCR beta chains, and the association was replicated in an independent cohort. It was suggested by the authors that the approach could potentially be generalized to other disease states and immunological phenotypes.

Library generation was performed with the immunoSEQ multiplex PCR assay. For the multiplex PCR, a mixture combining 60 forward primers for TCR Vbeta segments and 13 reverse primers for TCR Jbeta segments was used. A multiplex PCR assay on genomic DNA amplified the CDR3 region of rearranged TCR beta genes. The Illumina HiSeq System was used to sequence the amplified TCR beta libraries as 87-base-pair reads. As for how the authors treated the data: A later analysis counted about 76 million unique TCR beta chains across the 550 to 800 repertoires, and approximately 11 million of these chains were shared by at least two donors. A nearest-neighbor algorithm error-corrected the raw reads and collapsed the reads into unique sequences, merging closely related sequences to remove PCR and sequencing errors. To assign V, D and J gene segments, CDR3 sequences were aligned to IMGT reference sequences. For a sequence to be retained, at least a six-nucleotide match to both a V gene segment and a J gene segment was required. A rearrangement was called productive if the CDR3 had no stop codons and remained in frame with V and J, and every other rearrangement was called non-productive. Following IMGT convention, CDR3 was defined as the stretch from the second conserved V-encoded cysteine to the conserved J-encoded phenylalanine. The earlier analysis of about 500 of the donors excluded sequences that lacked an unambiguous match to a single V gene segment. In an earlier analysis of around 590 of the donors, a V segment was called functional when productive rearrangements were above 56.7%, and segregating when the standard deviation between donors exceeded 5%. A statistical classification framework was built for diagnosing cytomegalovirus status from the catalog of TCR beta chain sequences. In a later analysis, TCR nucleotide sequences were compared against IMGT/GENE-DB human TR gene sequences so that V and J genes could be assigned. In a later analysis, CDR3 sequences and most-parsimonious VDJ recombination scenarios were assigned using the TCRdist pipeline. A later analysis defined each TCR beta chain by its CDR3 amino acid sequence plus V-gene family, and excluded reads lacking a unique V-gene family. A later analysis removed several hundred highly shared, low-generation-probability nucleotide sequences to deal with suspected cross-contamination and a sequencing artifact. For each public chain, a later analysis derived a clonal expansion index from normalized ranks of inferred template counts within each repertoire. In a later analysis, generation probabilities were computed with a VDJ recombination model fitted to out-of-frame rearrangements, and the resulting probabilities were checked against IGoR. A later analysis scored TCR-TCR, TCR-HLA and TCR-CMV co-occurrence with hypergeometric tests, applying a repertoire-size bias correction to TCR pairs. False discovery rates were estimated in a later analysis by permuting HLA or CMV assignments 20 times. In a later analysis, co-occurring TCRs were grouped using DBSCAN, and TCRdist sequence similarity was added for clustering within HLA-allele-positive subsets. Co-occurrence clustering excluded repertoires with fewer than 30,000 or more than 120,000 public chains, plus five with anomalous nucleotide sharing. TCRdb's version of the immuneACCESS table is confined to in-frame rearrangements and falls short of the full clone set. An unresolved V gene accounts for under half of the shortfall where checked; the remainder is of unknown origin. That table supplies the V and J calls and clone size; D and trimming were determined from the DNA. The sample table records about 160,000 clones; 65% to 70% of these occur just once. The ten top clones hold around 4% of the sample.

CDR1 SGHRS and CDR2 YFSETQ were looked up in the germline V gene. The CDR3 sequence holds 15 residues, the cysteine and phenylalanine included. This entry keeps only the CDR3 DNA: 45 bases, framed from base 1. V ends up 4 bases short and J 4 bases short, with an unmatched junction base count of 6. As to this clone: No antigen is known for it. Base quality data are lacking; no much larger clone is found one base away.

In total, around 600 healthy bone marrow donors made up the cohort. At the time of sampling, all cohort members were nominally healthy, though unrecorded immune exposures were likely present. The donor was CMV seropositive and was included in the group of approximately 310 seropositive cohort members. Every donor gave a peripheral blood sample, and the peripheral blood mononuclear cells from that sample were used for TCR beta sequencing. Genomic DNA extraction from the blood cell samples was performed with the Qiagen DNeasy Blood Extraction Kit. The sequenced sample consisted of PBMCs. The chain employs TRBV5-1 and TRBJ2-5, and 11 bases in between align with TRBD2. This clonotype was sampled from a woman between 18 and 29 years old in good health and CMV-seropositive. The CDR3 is CASSLGLAGGETQYF. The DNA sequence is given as TGCGCCAGCAGCCTTGGTCTAGCGGGGGGAGAGACCCAGTACTTC.